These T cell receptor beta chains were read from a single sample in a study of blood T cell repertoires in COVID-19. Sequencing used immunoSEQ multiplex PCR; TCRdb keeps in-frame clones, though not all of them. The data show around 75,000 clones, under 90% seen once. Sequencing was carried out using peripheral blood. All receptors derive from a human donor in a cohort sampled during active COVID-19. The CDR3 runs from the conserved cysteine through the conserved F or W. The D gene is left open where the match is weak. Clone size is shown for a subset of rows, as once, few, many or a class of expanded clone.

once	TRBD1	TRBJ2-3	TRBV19	TGTGCCAGTAGTATCGATGGACAGGGGACGACAGATACGCAGTATTTT	CASSIDGQGTTDTQYF
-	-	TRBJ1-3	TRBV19	TGTGCCAGTAGTCTGCAGGGTTTCTCTGGAAACACCATATATTTT	CASSLQGFSGNTIYF
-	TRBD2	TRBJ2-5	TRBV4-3	TGCGCCAGCAGCCAAGAAAGAATGGGGAGGGAGCAGACCCAGTACTTC	CASSQERMGREQTQYF
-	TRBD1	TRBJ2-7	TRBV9	TGTGCCAGCAGCCACAGGGACAGACCTTACGAGCAGTACTTC	CASSHRDRPYEQYF
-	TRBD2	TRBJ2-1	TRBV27	TGTGCCAGCAGTTGGACTAGCGGCAATGAGCAGTTCTTC	CASSWTSGNEQFF
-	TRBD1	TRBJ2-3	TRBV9	TGTGCCAGCAGCACAGGGGTGCGAACAGATACGCAGTATTTT	CASSTGVRTDTQYF
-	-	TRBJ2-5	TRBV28	TGTGCCAGCAGTTTACGGGGTGAGACCCAGTACTTC	CASSLRGETQYF
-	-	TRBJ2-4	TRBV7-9	TGTGCCAGCAGCGCACCTTTGGGGGGCATTCAGTACTTC	CASSAPLGGIQYF
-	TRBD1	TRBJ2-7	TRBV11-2	TGTGCCAGCAGCCGCCGGGACAGCTCCACCGAGCAGTACTTC	CASSRRDSSTEQYF
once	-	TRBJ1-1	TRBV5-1	TGCGCCAGCAGCTTGGATTGGGTCGGGACTGAAGCTTTCTTT	CASSLDWVGTEAFF
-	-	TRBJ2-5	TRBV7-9	TGTGCCAGCAGCCAAGACTTAGGCCAGTACTTC	CASSQDLGQYF
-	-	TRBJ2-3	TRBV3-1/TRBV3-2	TGTGCCAGCAGCCAAGATATTTTCCCAGATACGCAGTATTTT	CASSQDIFPDTQYF
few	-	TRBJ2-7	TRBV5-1	TGCGCCAGCAGCTTGGTCCAGGGTCACGAGCAGTACTTC	CASSLVQGHEQYF
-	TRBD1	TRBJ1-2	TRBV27	TGTGCCAGCGCCCGGACAGGGCCGGTATATGGCTACACCTTC	CASARTGPVYGYTF
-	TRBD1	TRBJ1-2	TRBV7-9	TGTGCCAGCAGCCCGGGACAGGGGAGACCTGGCTACACCTTC	CASSPGQGRPGYTF
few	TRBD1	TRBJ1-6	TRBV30	TGTGCCTGGAAGACCGGACAGGGAGTCTATAATTCACCCCTCCACTTT	CAWKTGQGVYNSPLHF
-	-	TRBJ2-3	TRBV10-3	TGTGCCATCTGGAGGGGGGGGACAGATACGCAGTATTTT	CAIWRGGTDTQYF
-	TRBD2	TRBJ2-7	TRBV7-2	TGTGCCAGCAGCCCCTGGACTAGCGCGACCTACGAGCAGTACTTC	CASSPWTSATYEQYF
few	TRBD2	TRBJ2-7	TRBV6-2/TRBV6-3	TGTGCCAGCAGTTACCCGCGGCGGGGGATCAACGAGCAGTACTTC	CASSYPRRGINEQYF
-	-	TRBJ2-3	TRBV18	TGTGCCAGCTCACGGTTGGCGGAAAACACAGATACGCAGTATTTT	CASSRLAENTDTQYF
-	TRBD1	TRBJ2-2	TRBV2	TGTGCCAGCAGTAAAAACAGGGGACCGAACACCGGGGAGCTGTTTTTT	CASSKNRGPNTGELFF
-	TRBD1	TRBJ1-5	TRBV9	TGTGCCAGCAGCCGGGGACAGGGGTTCTACCAGCCCCAGCATTTT	CASSRGQGFYQPQHF
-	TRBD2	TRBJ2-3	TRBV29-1	TGCAGCGGGGACTACACAGATACGCAGTATTTT	CSGDYTDTQYF